The 2 T cell receptor beta chains presented below share a single source sample, sequenced in a study of blood T cell repertoires in COVID-19. Repertoires were generated with immunoSEQ multiplex PCR, while TCRdb's copy carries only in-frame clones and drops some. The sample includes 70,000 to 95,000 clones, about 84% of them seen just once. Sequencing was done on a sample of peripheral blood. The receptors were gathered from a human donor in a cohort sampled during active COVID-19.

J is TRBJ2-5 and V is TRBV3-1 (or the pseudogene TRBV3-2), with 7 bases identical to TRBD1. The CDR3 is 14 amino acids. Losses at the gene ends were 4 bases for V and 3 bases for J; bases not matched to a gene: 5. Germline V gene data show CDR1 as LGHDT and CDR2 as YNNKEL (reference sequence). The CDR3 sequence: CASSRGTAKETQYF. In DNA form, the CDR3 reads TGTGCCAGCAGCCGAGGGACAGCAAAAGAGACCCAGTACTTC.

This clone was recorded once. The CDR3 coding sequence is TGTGCCAGCAGCTTAATGACTAGCCCAAATGAGCAGTTCTTC. It translates to CASSLMTSPNEQFF. The chain has TRBV7-2 and TRBJ2-1, with 7 bases fitting TRBD2. Unmatched junction bases numbered 5, after V lost 2 bases and J lost 7 bases. This CDR3 is 14 amino acids long. Germline V gene data show CDR1 as SGHTA and CDR2 as FQGNSA.